The source of this T cell receptor (beta chain) is a study of radiation and T cells in renal cell carcinoma. Study-level results: From baseline, blood top tumor clonotypes peaked at 2 weeks post-radiation.

As concerns this clone: Its specificity is not known.

Generated by immunoSEQ multiplex PCR, the TCRdb table keeps only in-frame clones and is missing some. In the table there are 90,000 to 100,000 clones, less than 90% of which are singletons. Documented time point: baseline pretreatment blood. Treatment specified: 15 Gy SBRT to primary tumor, nephrectomy 4 weeks later. This renal cell carcinoma was of the clear cell type. V lost 4 bases to trimming and J lost 1 base, with 5 bases between them. The CDR3 totals 14 residues. The germline CDR1 and CDR2 sequences are MNHEY and SMNVEV (reference sequence). The clonotype originates from a man aged 45 to 65 with renal cell carcinoma. The sample in question was blood, obtained from a patient whose treatment included radiotherapy and nephrectomy. The chain combines TRBV27 with TRBJ2-6; no clear D gene. CDR3 in DNA: TGTGCCAGCAGTTCCACTTCTGGGGCCAACGTCCTGACTTTC. Amino acids: CASSSTSGANVLTF. Filled out from reference TRBV27 and TRBJ2-6, the complete variable domain reads EAQVTQNPRYLITVTGKKLTVTCSQNMNHEYMSWYRQDPGLGLRQIYYSMNVEVTDKGDVPEGYKVSRKEKRNFPLILESPSPNQTSLYFCASSSTSGANVLTFGAGSRLTVL.